This entry is about one T cell receptor beta chain. Its specificity is not known. TCRdb re-called the 5' RACE reads with MiXCR, one entry per CDR3 protein. Altogether some 460,000 distinct CDR3 sequences are present, approximately 15% being singletons, with the ten largest covering more than 0.5%. This record belongs to a study of identical twins. V was trimmed by 7 bases and J by 3 bases, leaving 15 bases between them. Germline V gene lookup returns CDR1 SQVTM and CDR2 ANQGSEA. This CDR3 comprises 13 residues. Study-wide findings and caveats: One should note that invariant MAIT and iNKT cells could partly confound zero-insertion analyses. Instead of following the same donors, the conclusions were based on cross-sectional statistical analysis.

The sample was also reused in another study, on yellow fever vaccine responses in identical twins.

This clonotype was sampled from a woman younger than 30 in good health. Sequencing was done on a sample of CD4+ T cells sorted from blood. The chain joins TRBV29-1 to TRBJ2-5; possible D gene TRBD1, 6 bases. CDR3 sequence: CSGKIDRKETQYF. Written as DNA, the CDR3 is TGCAGCGGGAAGATAGACAGGAAAGAGACCCAGTACTTC. The full variable domain, with the rest looked up from reference TRBV29-1 and TRBJ2-5, is SAVISQKPSRDICQRGTSLTIQCQVDSQVTMMFWYRQQPGQSLTLIATANQGSEATYESGFVIDKFPISRPNLTFSTLTVSNMSPEDSSIYLCSGKIDRKETQYFGPGTRLLVL.